Detailed here is one T cell receptor beta chain. There is no known antigen for this receptor. The observed sequence ends 3 residues before the CDR3 terminus, with the missing tail filled in from the germline J gene. The data were obtained in a study of T cells in women clearing cervical HPV infection (dated 2018 in TCRdb). Some background on the complete study: The cases were roughly 25 women with histologically confirmed HPV16-related CIN3 or worse, and 2 of these cases were invasive cancers. Five blinded duplicates per group were added as quality controls, so that 60 or so samples were obtained: roughly 50 participants and 10 replicates. Among cases, blood sampling occurred a median of roughly 160 days after lesion detection, with an interquartile range of roughly 90 to 200 days. Case blood was taken at the visit when the lesion was first identified, whereas control blood was taken when infection was no longer detected. Nested within Costa Rica's Guanacaste HPV Natural History Study, an exploratory proof-of-principle case-control study compared TCR repertoires across cervical HPV16 outcomes. Controls were 25 or so women whose single incident HPV16 infection cleared within 12 months without precancer or cancer developing. Since HLA typing was available for only a few women, HLA type could not be ruled out as a confounder. Cases had a median age of about 34 years and controls had a median age of approximately 38, with no significant differences in baseline characteristics. Cases and controls were matched on year of sample collection and on age within five years. In the parent cohort, around 10,000 women aged 18 or older were enrolled in Guanacaste, Costa Rica, during about 1992 to 1995 and were followed for 7 to 8 years.

Broader findings and caveats from the paper: Whether associations preceded infection or resulted from infection could not be shown with the cross-sectional design, and effector/memory subsets and HPV-specific T cells were not isolated. Random forest classifiers combining richness and V gene abundances distinguished cases from controls with an estimated AUC of approximately 0.83. CIN3+ cases had significantly higher TCR repertoire richness than controls across sequencing depths, but evenness did not differ between the groups. T-cell numbers per sample were unknown, so richness differences could reflect varying T-cell content rather than repertoire biology. TRBV6-7 relative abundance was lower in cases than in controls (approximately 0.11% versus 0.16%; Bonferroni P = 0.0008).

Every participant had a single incident cervical HPV16 infection, and women with prevalent HPV16 infections were excluded. Cervical HPV DNA was detected by MY09/MY11 PCR and genotyped by dot-blot hybridization. Approximately 16 mL of heparinized blood were centrifuged, and the buffy coat was split into aliquots, frozen at -30 degrees C, and then kept at -80 degrees C. QIAGEN kits were used to extract genomic DNA from buffy coat specimens. TCR beta CDR3 regions were amplified by multiplex PCR using the immunoSEQ assay from an average of around 1,200 ng genomic DNA per sample. The assay corrected primer bias using a complete synthetic TCR repertoire to establish an amplification baseline. Amplicons were sequenced on the Illumina platform. For the original study's pipeline: Error correction of the sequences involved clustering with frequency ratios plus a modified nearest-neighbor algorithm, after which the sequences were analyzed in the immunoSEQ Analyzer using IMGT gene definitions. At each rarefaction depth, TCR richness and evenness were averaged across 20 rarefaction repeats, and samples with fewer sequences than that depth were excluded. Wilcoxon rank sum tests with FDR correction were used to compare relative abundances of V, D and J genes between the groups. Blinded duplicates gave an intraclass correlation of 95.6% for TCR richness and an average of about 76% across some 62 gene segments. TCRdb stores this immuneACCESS table with in-frame sequences only. Part of the clones is absent; in the studies checked, under half of the shortfall reflects unresolved V genes, and no reason is known for the rest. V, J and clone size are those of that table, while D and trimming were read from the DNA. This specimen's table enumerates around 30,000 clones. 2.5% to 3% of the sample rests with the top ten.

The germline V gene (reference sequence) yields LNHNV for CDR1 and YYDKDF for CDR2. At the junction V is shortened by 0 bases and J by 6 bases, with 9 bases in between. From the cysteine up to the phenylalanine, the CDR3 has a length of 15 residues. The DNA shown is the part of the CDR3 that was read: 36 bases, in frame from base 1. This clonotype originated in a woman aged 18 to 75 with a cervical HPV16 infection that either progressed to CIN3+ or cleared (not recorded which). Sequencing was carried out using blood buffy coat. The chain is made from TRBV15 and TRBJ1-6; no confident D gene assignment can be made. The covered CDR3 bases are TGTGCCACCAGCAGAGATAGGGCAGCTAATTCACCC. This is translated as CATSRDRAANSP. The entire CDR3 is CATSRDRAANSPLHF.